This T cell receptor beta chain comes out of a study of T cell repertoires in cytomegalovirus infection (dated by TCRdb to between 2019 and 2020). Study-wide context: Because public TCR beta signatures pointed to carriage of CMV infection together with the matching HLA type, the HLA type of each donor mattered for the analysis. Study-wide conclusions, independent of this receptor: The ex vivo response was dominated by HLA-C-restricted CMV-specific TCR beta clonotypes, and the single most frequent clonotype in two of eight donors was supplied by these HLA-C-restricted clonotypes. Carriers of CMV infection plus the relevant HLA type were discriminated by the cumulative frequency of public TCR beta family members in the study cohort and in an independent approximately 360-donor cohort.

Compared with germline, V lacks 2 bases and J lacks 6 bases; bases without a gene match: 10. The CDR3 spans 16 residues, from the cysteine through the phenylalanine. The DNA shown is the 48-base CDR3, in frame from base 1. From a lookup of the germline V gene, CDR1 and CDR2 are SGHTA and FQGTGA. Points on this clonotype: Its antigen is unknown. Base qualities are not recorded, but no much larger clone differs from it by a single base.

Data came from an Illumina HiSeq 1500. In TCRdb, the public reads were trimmed at Q25 with fastp and aligned with MiXCR, with productive beta chains retained. Identical CDR3 protein sequences are pooled into one entry, listed with their most common genes and DNA. The sample data list 350,000 to 500,000 distinct CDR3 sequences, and roughly 31% of these were observed just once. The ten biggest clones cover roughly an eighth of the sample. Recombination linked TRBV7-3 to TRBJ2-1; 7 central nucleotides agree with TRBD1. The sequenced sample was PBMCs. This sequence was found in a human donor in good health (CMV status not recorded). Some clones in this sample may be carry-over from other donors' samples. The DNA is TGTGCCAGCAGCTTACTCCCCCGCAGGGGGTCCAATGAGCAGTTCTTC. Its translation reads: CASSLLPRRGSNEQFF.